This is a list of T cell receptor beta chains from one sample in a study of blood T cell repertoires in COVID-19. Sequencing used immunoSEQ multiplex PCR; TCRdb keeps in-frame clones, though not all of them. The data hold roughly 320,000 clones, with 85% to 90% observed a single time. The sequencing input was peripheral blood. The source is a woman younger than 45 with COVID-19, enrolled during active disease. Both conserved end residues are part of each CDR3. Each record gives: D gene, clone size, J gene, V gene, CDR3 protein, CDR3 DNA. D genes are given only for firm matches. For some rows the clone size is stated as once, few or many, or as a class when expanded; others skip it.

.,.,TRBJ1-3,TRBV24-1,CAGIGLSSGNTIYF,TGTGCCGGCATCGGACTGAGCTCTGGAAACACCATATATTTT
TRBD1,.,TRBJ2-1,TRBV5-6,CASTQGAKGSTEQFF,TGTGCCAGCACCCAGGGGGCAAAGGGGTCAACTGAGCAGTTCTTC
TRBD1,.,TRBJ1-5,TRBV7-2,CASSLVGLVSTGAPRPQHF,TGTGCCAGCAGCTTAGTCGGTTTAGTGTCGACAGGGGCCCCACGGCCCCAGCATTTT
.,.,TRBJ2-7,TRBV5-1,CASSSTGSSYEQYF,TGCGCCAGCAGCTCCACCGGGAGCTCCTACGAGCAGTACTTC
.,.,TRBJ1-1,TRBV5-1,CASSLVAGPDTEAFF,TGCGCCAGCAGCTTGGTGGCGGGTCCGGACACTGAAGCTTTCTTT
.,few,TRBJ2-7,TRBV5-4,CASSFARNYEQYF,TGTGCCAGCAGCTTTGCGCGGAACTACGAGCAGTACTTC
.,.,TRBJ2-5,TRBV24-1,CATSGRGQETQYF,TGTGCCACCAGTGGTAGGGGCCAAGAGACCCAGTACTTC
.,.,TRBJ1-2,TRBV7-2,CASSPGYTNYGYTF,TGTGCCAGCAGCCCAGGATACACTAACTATGGCTACACCTTC
TRBD1,.,TRBJ1-1,TRBV18,CASSLSRGPTEAFF,TGTGCCAGTTCACTATCGAGGGGGCCCACTGAAGCTTTCTTT
TRBD1,.,TRBJ2-3,TRBV10-2,CASSEPTGGTDTQYF,TGCGCCAGCAGTGAACCGACAGGGGGCACAGATACGCAGTATTTT
.,.,TRBJ1-2,TRBV5-5,CASSRAVGQGNYGYTF,TGTGCCAGCAGCCGCGCGGTGGGGCAAGGGAACTATGGCTACACCTTC
TRBD1,.,TRBJ1-1,TRBV19,CASSTGQGRNTEAFF,TGTGCCAGTAGTACCGGACAGGGTCGGAACACTGAAGCTTTCTTT
.,.,TRBJ1-6,TRBV6-2/TRBV6-3,CASSYSLQGYPPLHF,TGTGCCAGCAGTTACTCGCTACAGGGATATCCACCCCTCCACTTT
TRBD1,.,TRBJ1-2,TRBV5-6,CASSADRGYGYTF,TGTGCCAGCAGCGCCGACAGGGGCTATGGCTACACCTTC
.,many,TRBJ2-7,TRBV30,CASYRDILYF,TGTGCCTCATACAGGGACATCTTGTACTTC
.,.,TRBJ1-1,TRBV12-3/TRBV12-4,CASSFSGNTEAFF,TGTGCCAGCAGTTTTTCGGGGAACACTGAAGCTTTCTTT
.,.,TRBJ1-5,TRBV5-5,CASSLEGVSNQPQHF,TGTGCCAGCAGCTTGGAGGGGGTAAGCAATCAGCCCCAGCATTTT
.,many,TRBJ1-4,TRBV4-2,CASSPTNGEPNEKLFF,TGTGCCAGCAGCCCCACAAACGGAGAGCCGAATGAAAAACTGTTTTTT
.,.,TRBJ2-1,TRBV2,CASSSYGSPSYNEQFF,TGTGCCAGCAGCTCTTACGGGAGTCCCTCCTACAATGAGCAGTTCTTC
.,.,TRBJ1-6,TRBV28,CASSLPLPLRSSPLHF,TGTGCCAGCAGCCTCCCCCTACCTCTCCGGAGTTCACCCCTCCACTTT
.,.,TRBJ1-1,TRBV6-2/TRBV6-3,CASSYDTRGTEAFF,TGTGCCAGCAGTTACGACACCCGGGGGACTGAAGCTTTCTTT
.,few,TRBJ1-1,TRBV6-5,CASSYPGSPRGEAFF,TGTGCCAGCAGTTACCCTGGGTCTCCAAGGGGGGAAGCTTTCTTT
.,.,TRBJ1-5,TRBV19,CASRGGSWAGADQPQHF,TGTGCCAGTAGAGGTGGCAGTTGGGCGGGAGCGGATCAGCCCCAGCATTTT
.,once,TRBJ2-5,TRBV15,CATAEQGGGETQYF,TGTGCCACCGCGGAGCAGGGTGGGGGCGAGACCCAGTACTTC
TRBD2,.,TRBJ2-1,TRBV18,CASSIAGLAGINEQFF,TGTGCCAGCTCAATCGCCGGACTAGCGGGGATCAATGAGCAGTTCTTC
.,.,TRBJ1-1,TRBV29-1,CSVAKGGRTEAFF,TGCAGCGTTGCAAAGGGAGGGCGGACTGAAGCTTTCTTT
.,.,TRBJ2-7,TRBV3-1/TRBV3-2,CASGSRSGEQYF,TGTGCCAGCGGATCCCGATCAGGCGAGCAGTACTTC
TRBD1,.,TRBJ1-1,TRBV19,CASQPGQVTEAFF,TGTGCCTCCCAACCGGGACAGGTTACTGAAGCTTTCTTT
.,.,TRBJ1-1,TRBV15,CATSRDLRGNTEAFF,TGTGCCACCAGCAGAGACCTGAGAGGGAACACTGAAGCTTTCTTT
.,.,TRBJ1-1,TRBV5-5,CASSNPGSNTEAFF,TGTGCCAGCAGCAACCCGGGGTCTAACACTGAAGCTTTCTTT
.,.,TRBJ1-2,TRBV28,CASSSYSYGYTF,TGTGCCAGCAGTTCGTACAGCTATGGCTACACCTTC
TRBD2,once,TRBJ2-2,TRBV6-2/TRBV6-3,CASSSGLGGWELFF,TGTGCCAGCAGTTCAGGACTAGGAGGATGGGAGCTGTTTTTT
.,.,TRBJ1-6,TRBV5-1,CASSSETLASPLHF,TGCGCCAGCAGCAGCGAGACCCTAGCCTCACCCCTCCACTTT
.,.,TRBJ1-5,TRBV15,CATSGGAQTAQHF,TGTGCCACCAGCGGAGGGGCGCAGACAGCCCAGCATTTT
TRBD2,.,TRBJ2-3,TRBV7-9,CASSTGGLAGAVLWGDTQYF,TGTGCCAGCAGCACAGGAGGACTAGCGGGGGCCGTCCTTTGGGGGGATACGCAGTATTTT
TRBD1,.,TRBJ2-7,TRBV6-6,CASSYYDRGGVEQYF,TGTGCCAGCAGTTACTATGACAGGGGGGGTGTCGAGCAGTACTTC
TRBD1,.,TRBJ1-1,TRBV7-3,CASSLRGPNTEAFF,TGTGCCAGCAGCCTCAGGGGGCCAAACACTGAAGCTTTCTTT
.,.,TRBJ1-1,TRBV6-4,CASSETDNTEAFF,TGTGCCAGCAGTGAAACAGACAACACTGAAGCTTTCTTT
.,.,TRBJ2-4,TRBV3-1/TRBV3-2,CASSQDHRDGAKNIQYF,TGTGCCAGCAGCCAAGATCACAGGGATGGGGCCAAAAACATTCAGTACTTC
.,.,TRBJ1-1,TRBV28,CASSPVSTEAFF,TGTGCCAGCTCCCCGGTTAGCACTGAAGCTTTCTTT
TRBD2,.,TRBJ2-2,TRBV5-4,CASSLDPGRAGELFF,TGTGCCAGCAGCTTGGATCCGGGGAGGGCCGGGGAGCTGTTTTTT
.,.,TRBJ2-2,TRBV2,CASRGQIDTGELFF,TGTGCCAGCAGAGGACAGATCGACACCGGGGAGCTGTTTTTT
TRBD1,.,TRBJ1-1,TRBV5-5,CASSLGPGGGTEAFF,TGTGCCAGCAGCTTGGGTCCAGGGGGAGGCACTGAAGCTTTCTTT
.,once,TRBJ1-1,TRBV9,CASSSRAVPGGTEAFF,TGTGCCAGCAGCTCCCGAGCGGTTCCAGGAGGAACTGAAGCTTTCTTT
TRBD1,once,TRBJ1-2,TRBV2,CASRGGQGAPKVGYTF,TGTGCCAGCAGGGGAGGACAGGGGGCTCCGAAGGTTGGCTACACCTTC
.,.,TRBJ1-6,TRBV4-1,CASSQTTENNSPLHF,TGCGCCAGCAGCCAAACGACAGAGAATAATTCACCCCTCCACTTT
.,.,TRBJ2-5,TRBV14,CASSHLGGLGETQYF,TGTGCCAGCAGCCACCTCGGGGGGCTTGGAGAGACCCAGTACTTC
.,.,TRBJ1-1,TRBV7-2,CASSPWAGMNTEAFF,TGTGCCAGCAGCCCTTGGGCGGGGATGAACACTGAAGCTTTCTTT
TRBD1,once,TRBJ1-5,TRBV2,CASSIQGEVPPQHF,TGTGCCAGCAGTATTCAGGGGGAAGTTCCGCCCCAGCATTTT
.,.,TRBJ2-3,TRBV7-6,CASSLGGPRADTQYF,TGTGCCAGCAGCTTAGGGGGGCCCCGCGCAGATACGCAGTATTTT
.,.,TRBJ2-2,TRBV6-5,CASSYSIDLARELFF,TGTGCCAGCAGTTACTCGATCGATCTAGCGAGAGAGCTGTTTTTT
.,.,TRBJ1-3,TRBV28,CASIRGSGNTIYF,TGTGCCAGCATCAGGGGTTCGGGAAACACCATATATTTT
TRBD1,.,TRBJ2-2,TRBV7-2,CASSLGRTGWGGELFF,TGTGCCAGCAGCTTAGGACGGACAGGGTGGGGCGGGGAGCTGTTTTTT
TRBD1,.,TRBJ2-1,TRBV18,CASSPLGQGVKKYNEQFF,TGTGCCAGCTCACCGTTAGGACAGGGCGTAAAAAAATACAATGAGCAGTTCTTC
TRBD1,once,TRBJ2-2,TRBV2,CASRDSNTGELFF,TGTGCCAGCCGGGACAGCAACACCGGGGAGCTGTTTTTT